A single sample gave rise to the 8 T cell receptor beta chains below, sequenced in a study of Ad26.COV2.S vaccination and SARS-CoV-2 variants. Sequencing was performed with immunoSEQ multiplex PCR; in TCRdb, only in-frame clones are kept and a portion is missing. This table has 360,000 or so clones, around 90% appearing once. The sample's treatment: roughly 19 received Ad26.COV2.S at low or high dose, single or two shots; about 5 received placebo; per-sample allocation not given. The samples date from day 63 after the first vaccine or placebo injection. Here the sequenced sample was peripheral blood, taken in a trial of Ad26.COV2.S vaccine versus placebo. The receptors derive from a person between 18 and 65 years old who received the Ad26.COV2.S COVID-19 vaccine or a placebo.

DNA of the CDR3: TGCAGTGCTAGTCCCACCGGTAGAGGGGGCATTGAAGCTTTCTTT. Protein sequence: CSASPTGRGGIEAFF. The gene calls are TRBV20-1 and TRBJ1-1, with TRBD1 matching 7 bases. Germline V gene sequence: CDR1 DFQATT, CDR2 SNEGSKA (reference sequence). Trimming at V came to 3 bases and at J to 7 bases, leaving 14 bases not matched to a gene. The CDR3 consists of 15 residues.

Points on this clone: Other DNA sequences from this sample encode an identical CDR3 as well. The chain recombines TRBV4-1 with TRBJ2-1; no reliable D call. Trimming pared 1 base from V and 0 bases from J, leaving 4 bases between. Germline CDR1 reads MGHRA; CDR2 reads YSYEKL. The CDR3 loop spans 14 amino acids. The CDR3 bases are TGCGCCAGCAGCCAAGGGAGCTCCTACAATGAGCAGTTCTTC. As protein: CASSQGSSYNEQFF.

The chain employs TRBV13 and TRBJ2-2; weak D call: TRBD2 (6 bases). Trimming took 5 bases from V and 1 from J, leaving 17 bases between them. The length of the CDR3 is 17 residues. CDR1 PRHDT and CDR2 FYEKMQ come from the germline V gene (reference sequence). This chain's CDR3 is CASSLPLATVNTGELFF. CDR3 nucleotide sequence: TGTGCCAGCAGCCTCCCCCTAGCGACCGTGAACACCGGGGAGCTGTTTTTT.

V gene TRBV7-6 combines with J gene TRBJ2-3; the D gene is possibly TRBD2 (5 bases). CDR3 length: 12 amino acids. V was clipped by 5 bases and J by 6 bases, with 9 bases between them. CDR1 SGHVS and CDR2 FNYEAQ come from the germline V gene. The CDR3: CASSLTMDTQYF. The CDR3 DNA follows: TGTGCCAGCAGCCTGACTATGGATACGCAGTATTTT.

This clone was recorded once. This rearrangement joins TRBV14 to TRBJ1-1; the D gene is possibly TRBD1 (5 bases). Between the trimmed V and J ends, which lost 9 bases and 1 base, there was a span of 12 bases. There are 13 residues in the CDR3. Germline V lookup: CDR1 SGHDN, CDR2 FVKESK. DNA of the CDR3: TGTGCCAGTACCCCGGGACCGAACACTGAAGCTTTCTTT. It codes for CASTPGPNTEAFF.

This clone was seen a single time. V and J are TRBV4-1 and TRBJ1-2; the D gene is possibly TRBD1 (6 bases). Germline V lookup: CDR1 MGHRA, CDR2 YSYEKL. The CDR3 is made up of 13 amino acids. V lost 4 bases, J lost 9 bases, and 15 bases lay in between. Written as DNA, the CDR3 is TGCGCCAGCAGCCCCCTACCTGGACAGAGCTACACCTTC. Its protein product is CASSPLPGQSYTF.

This chain uses TRBV7-9 with TRBJ2-5; 7 nucleotides match TRBD2. The CDR3 runs to 14 residues. V lost 2 bases and J lost 2; bases outside the gene matches: 2. Germline V CDR1 and CDR2: SEHNR, FQNEAQ (reference sequence). The CDR3 loop reads CASSLYGGQETQYF. The CDR3 DNA reads as TGTGCCAGCAGCTTATACGGGGGGCAAGAGACCCAGTACTTC. The full variable domain, in which reference TRBV7-9 and TRBJ2-5 provide the parts outside the CDR3, is DTGVSQNPRHKITKRGQNVTFRCDPISEHNRLYWYRQTLGQGPEFLTYFQNEAQLEKSRLLSDRFSAERPKGSFSTLEIQRTEQGDSAMYLCASSLYGGQETQYFGPGTRLLVL.

The chain joins TRBV7-6 to TRBJ2-7; no definite D call. CDR1 and CDR2 from the germline V gene are SGHVS and FNYEAQ. The CDR3 length is 14 residues. With 4 bases removed from V and 2 bases from J, the gap between germline ends came to 12 bases. The CDR3 reads CASSSLTHPYEQYF. Here the CDR3 DNA reads TGTGCCAGCAGCTCCCTTACACATCCCTACGAGCAGTACTTC.